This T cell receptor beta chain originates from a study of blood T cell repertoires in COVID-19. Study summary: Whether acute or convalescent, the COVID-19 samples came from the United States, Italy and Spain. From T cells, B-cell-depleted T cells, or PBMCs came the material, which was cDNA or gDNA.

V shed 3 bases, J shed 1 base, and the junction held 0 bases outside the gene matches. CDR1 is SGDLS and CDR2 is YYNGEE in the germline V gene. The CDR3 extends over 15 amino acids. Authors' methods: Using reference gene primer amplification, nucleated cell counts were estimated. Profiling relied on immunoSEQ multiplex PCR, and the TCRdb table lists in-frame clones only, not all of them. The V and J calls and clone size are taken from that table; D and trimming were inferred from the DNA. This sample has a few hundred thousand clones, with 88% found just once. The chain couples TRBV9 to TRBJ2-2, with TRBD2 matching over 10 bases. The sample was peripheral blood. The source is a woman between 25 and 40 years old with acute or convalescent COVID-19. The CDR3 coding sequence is TGTGCCAGCAGCGGGACTAGCGGGAACACCGGGGAGCTGTTTTTT. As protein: CASSGTSGNTGELFF.